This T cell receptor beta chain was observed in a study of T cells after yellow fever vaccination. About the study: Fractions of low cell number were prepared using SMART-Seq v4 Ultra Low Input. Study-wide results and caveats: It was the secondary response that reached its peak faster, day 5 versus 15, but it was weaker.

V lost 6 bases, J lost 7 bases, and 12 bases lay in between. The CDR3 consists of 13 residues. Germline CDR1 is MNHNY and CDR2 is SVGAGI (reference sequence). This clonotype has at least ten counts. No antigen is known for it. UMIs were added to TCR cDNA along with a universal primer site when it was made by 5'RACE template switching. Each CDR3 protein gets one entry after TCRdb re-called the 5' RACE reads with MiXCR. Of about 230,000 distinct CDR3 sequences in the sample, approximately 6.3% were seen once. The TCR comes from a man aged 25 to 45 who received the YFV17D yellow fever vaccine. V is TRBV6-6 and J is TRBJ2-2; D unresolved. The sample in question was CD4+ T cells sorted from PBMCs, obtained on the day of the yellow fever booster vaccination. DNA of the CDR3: TGTGCCAGCAGCCCCGCGATGTACGGGGAGCTGTTTTTT. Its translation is CASSPAMYGELFF.